One TCR beta chain is described in this entry. Its antigen is currently not known. The record has no base qualities; no much larger clone is one base away. The data were obtained in a study of cytomegalovirus exposure and HLA in healthy donors (dated by TCRdb to 2017 to 2019). In terms of the full investigation: According to a later analysis, the 120 or so validation repertoires were produced on the same platform as the approximately 610 repertoires of the first cohort. The aim of the study was to test whether cataloging public T cell receptors could identify signatures of past pathogen exposure. In addition to the first cohort of 650 to 750 subjects, a separate validation cohort of 120 different subjects was used. The study combined high-throughput TCR immunosequencing, statistical association of individual TCRs with disease status, and machine learning to predict cytomegalovirus infection status.

The donors belonged to the validation cohort of around 120 subjects, which was separate from the approximately 610-subject first cohort. Libraries were constructed by the immunoSEQ multiplex PCR assay. The authors' pipeline ran thus. A statistical classification framework was built for diagnosing cytomegalovirus status from the catalog of TCR beta chain sequences. TCRdb holds this immuneACCESS table with in-frame rearrangements only. Some clones are missing; in checked studies, unresolved V genes explain under half, and the rest has no known cause. D and trimming were read from the DNA, whereas the V and J calls and clone size are those reported in that table. Within this sample are approximately 73,000 clones, with roughly 95% of them counted one time only. Approximately 3.5% of the sample is held by the ten biggest clonotypes. Trimming takes 5 bases off V and 5 bases off J; junction bases not matched to a gene: 6. Taken from the germline V gene, the CDR1 and CDR2 loops are SQVTM and ANQGSEA. The CDR3 numbers 13 residues from cysteine through phenylalanine. Just the 39-base CDR3 DNA is kept, in frame starting at base 1.

Overall results and qualifications from the work: The classifier was reported to diagnose cytomegalovirus status with high specificity and sensitivity in both the original cohort and the validation cohort. In vitro tests confirmed that a few of the cytomegalovirus-associated TCR beta chains recognize cytomegalovirus antigens. All 110 or so repertoires were used to score co-occurrence in the validation cohort in a later analysis, because that analysis had no HLA typing for the cohort. The study listed 164 TCR beta chains as associated with cytomegalovirus. In a later analysis, TCRs clustered in the first cohort were found to also tend to co-occur in the 110 or so validation repertoires, with 90% to 95% of cluster scores above 0. It was suggested by the authors that the approach could potentially be generalized to other disease states and immunological phenotypes. Across donors, most TCR sequences were observed very rarely, whereas some public TCRs were present in many individuals.

This clonotype was obtained from a man aged 18 to 29 in good health and CMV-seronegative. The rearranged chain carries TRBV29-1 and TRBJ1-1, and 9 junction bases match TRBD1. What was sequenced was PBMCs. In nucleotides, the sequence is TGCAGCGTTTCGACAGGGGGGTCAACTGAAGCTTTCTTT. Its amino acids are CSVSTGGSTEAFF.